The clone carrying this T cell receptor beta chain has only a few counts. As yet, its antigen is unknown. The data originate from a study of regulatory T cells in long-lasting Graves disease. Study-wide results and caveats: Persistent disease favored TRBV28, TRBJ1-2 and TRBJ2-5.

The CDR3 spans 15 residues. Per germline, CDR1 MNHEY and CDR2 SVGEGT. V lost 0 bases to trimming and J lost 6 bases, with 14 bases between them. Combining iRepertoire HTBI primers with Arm-PCR of CDR3 regions, the authors built TCR beta libraries. TCRdb fed the multiplex PCR reads into MiXCR, producing one record per CDR3 protein. Among about 290,000 distinct CDR3 sequences listed, 22% were seen once. Time point indicated: persistent/refractory GD, antithyroid drugs over 5 years with positive TRAb. Construction of the TCR library relied on RNA isolated from PBMCs. In this cohort, patients came from an endocrinology department located in Xi'an, China. EDTA tubes collected 7.5 to 9.5 milliliters of peripheral blood.

The material sequenced was peripheral blood mononuclear cells (PBMCs), taken when the disease was refractory, from a patient treated with antithyroid drugs. The chain has TRBV6-2 or TRBV6-3 and TRBJ1-1; TRBD1 might be the D (6 bases). The sequence was obtained from a female donor with Graves disease. The CDR3 nucleotides read TGTGCCAGCAGTTACTCGCTGGGCAGGGGTTCTGAAGCTTTCTTT. It codes for CASSYSLGRGSEAFF.